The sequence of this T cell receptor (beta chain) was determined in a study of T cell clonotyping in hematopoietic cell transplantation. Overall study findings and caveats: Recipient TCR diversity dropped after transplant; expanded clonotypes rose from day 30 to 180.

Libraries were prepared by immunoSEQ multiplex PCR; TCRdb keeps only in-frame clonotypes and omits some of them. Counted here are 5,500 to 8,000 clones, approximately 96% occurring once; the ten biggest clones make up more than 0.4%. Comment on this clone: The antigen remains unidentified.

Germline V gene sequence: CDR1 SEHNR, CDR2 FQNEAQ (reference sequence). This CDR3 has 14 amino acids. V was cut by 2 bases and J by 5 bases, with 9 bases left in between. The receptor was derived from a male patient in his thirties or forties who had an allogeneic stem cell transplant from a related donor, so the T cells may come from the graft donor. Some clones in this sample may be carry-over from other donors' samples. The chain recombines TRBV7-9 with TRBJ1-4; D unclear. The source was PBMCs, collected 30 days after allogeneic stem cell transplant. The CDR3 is CASSLSQVNEKLFF. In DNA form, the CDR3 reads TGTGCCAGCAGCTTAAGCCAGGTGAATGAAAAACTGTTTTTT.